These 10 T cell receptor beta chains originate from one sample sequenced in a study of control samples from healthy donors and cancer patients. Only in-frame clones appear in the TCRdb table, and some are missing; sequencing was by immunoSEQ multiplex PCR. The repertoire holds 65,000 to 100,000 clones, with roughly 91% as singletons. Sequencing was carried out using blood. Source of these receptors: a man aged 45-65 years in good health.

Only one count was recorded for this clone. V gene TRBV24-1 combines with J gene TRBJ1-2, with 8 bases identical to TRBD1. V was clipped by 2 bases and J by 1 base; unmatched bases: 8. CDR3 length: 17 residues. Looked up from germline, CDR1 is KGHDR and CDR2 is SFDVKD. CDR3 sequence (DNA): TGTGCCACCAGTGATTACCAGGGGGCCAGGGGTAACTATGGCTACACCTTC. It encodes CATSDYQGARGNYGYTF.

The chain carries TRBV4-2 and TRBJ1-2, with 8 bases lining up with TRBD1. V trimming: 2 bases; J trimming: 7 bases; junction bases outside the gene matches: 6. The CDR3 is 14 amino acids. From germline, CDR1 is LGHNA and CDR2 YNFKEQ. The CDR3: CASSQSPGTGGYTF. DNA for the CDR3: TGTGCCAGCAGCCAATCTCCCGGGACAGGTGGCTACACCTTC.

CDR3 sequence reads: CASSEALGVGNSPLHF. The CDR3 DNA follows: TGTGCCAGCAGTGAAGCGCTGGGGGTTGGTAATTCACCCCTCCACTTT. The chain joins TRBV6-1 to TRBJ1-6; possible D gene TRBD1, 5 bases. Germline V gene sequence: CDR1 MNHNS, CDR2 SASEGT. The CDR3 loop spans 16 amino acids. V gave up 0 bases and J gave up 6 bases, with 12 bases separating them.

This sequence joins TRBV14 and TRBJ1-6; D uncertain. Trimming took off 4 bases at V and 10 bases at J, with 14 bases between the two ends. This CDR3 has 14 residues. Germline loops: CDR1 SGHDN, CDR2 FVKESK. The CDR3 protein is CASSPGTPGSPLHF. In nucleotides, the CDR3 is TGTGCCAGCAGCCCCGGAACTCCCGGGTCACCCCTCCACTTT.

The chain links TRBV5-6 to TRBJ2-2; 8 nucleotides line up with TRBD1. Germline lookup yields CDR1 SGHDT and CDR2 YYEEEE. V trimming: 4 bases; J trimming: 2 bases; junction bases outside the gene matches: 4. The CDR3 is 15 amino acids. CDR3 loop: CASSRTGINTGELFF. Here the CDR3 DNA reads TGTGCCAGCAGCCGGACAGGGATCAACACCGGGGAGCTGTTTTTT.

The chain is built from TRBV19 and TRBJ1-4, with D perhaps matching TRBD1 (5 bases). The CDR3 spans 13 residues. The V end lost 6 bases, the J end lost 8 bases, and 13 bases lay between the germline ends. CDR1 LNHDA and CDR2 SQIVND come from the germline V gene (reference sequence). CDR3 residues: CASSDIGGEKLFF. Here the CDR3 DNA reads TGTGCCAGTAGCGACATCGGGGGGGAAAAACTGTTTTTT. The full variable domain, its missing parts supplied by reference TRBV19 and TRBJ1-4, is DGGITQSPKYLFRKEGQNVTLSCEQNLNHDAMYWYRQDPGQGLRLIYYSQIVNDFQKGDIAEGYSVSREKKESFPLTVTSAQKNPTAFYLCASSDIGGEKLFFGSGTQLSVL.

The CDR3 loop reads CASSLVVGDTEAFF. As DNA, the CDR3 is TGTGCCAGCAGCTTGGTTGTAGGGGACACTGAAGCTTTCTTT. V gene TRBV5-6 combines with J gene TRBJ1-1; maybe TRBD1 (5 bases). Trimming removed 0 bases at V and 3 bases at J, with 9 bases between. The CDR3 totals 14 residues. Germline CDR1 and CDR2: SGHDT and YYEEEE.

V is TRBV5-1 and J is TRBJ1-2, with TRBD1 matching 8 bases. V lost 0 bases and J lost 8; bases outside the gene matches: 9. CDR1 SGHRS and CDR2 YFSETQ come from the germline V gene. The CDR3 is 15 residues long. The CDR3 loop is CASSLAVRGLGGYTF. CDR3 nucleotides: TGCGCCAGCAGCTTGGCCGTCAGGGGGCTAGGAGGCTACACCTTC.

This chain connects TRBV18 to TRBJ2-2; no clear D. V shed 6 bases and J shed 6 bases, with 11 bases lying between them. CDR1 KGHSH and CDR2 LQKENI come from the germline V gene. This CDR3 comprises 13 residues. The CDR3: CASSPLPAGELFF. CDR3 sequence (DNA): TGTGCCAGCTCCCCCCTCCCGGCCGGGGAGCTGTTTTTT.

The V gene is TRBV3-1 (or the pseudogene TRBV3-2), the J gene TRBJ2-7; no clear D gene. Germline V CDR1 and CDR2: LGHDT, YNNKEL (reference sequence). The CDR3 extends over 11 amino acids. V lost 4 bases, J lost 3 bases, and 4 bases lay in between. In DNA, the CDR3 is TGTGCCAGCAGCCTCTTCTACGAGCAGTACTTC. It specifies CASSLFYEQYF.